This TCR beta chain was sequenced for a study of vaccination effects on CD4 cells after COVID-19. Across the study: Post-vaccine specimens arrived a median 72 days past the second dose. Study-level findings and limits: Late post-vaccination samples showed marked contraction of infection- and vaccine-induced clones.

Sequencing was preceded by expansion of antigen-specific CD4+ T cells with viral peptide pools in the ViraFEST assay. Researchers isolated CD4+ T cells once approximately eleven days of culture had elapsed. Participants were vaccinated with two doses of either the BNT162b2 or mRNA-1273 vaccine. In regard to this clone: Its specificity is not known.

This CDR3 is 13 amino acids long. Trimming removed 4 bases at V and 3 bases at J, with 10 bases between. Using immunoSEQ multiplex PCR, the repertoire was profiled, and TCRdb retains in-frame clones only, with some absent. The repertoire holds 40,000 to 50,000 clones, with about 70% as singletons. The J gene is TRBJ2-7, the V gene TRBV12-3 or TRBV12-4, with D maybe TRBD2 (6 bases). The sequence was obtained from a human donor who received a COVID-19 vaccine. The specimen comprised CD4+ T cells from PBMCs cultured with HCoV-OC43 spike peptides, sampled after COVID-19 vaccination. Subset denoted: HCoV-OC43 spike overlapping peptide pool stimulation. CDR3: CASSSGLFYEQYF. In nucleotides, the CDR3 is TGTGCCAGCAGTTCGGGACTGTTCTACGAGCAGTACTTC.